The sequence of this T cell receptor (beta chain) was determined in a study of OX40 agonist ivuxolimab in advanced cancers. Study-level background: Prior checkpoint blockade (anti-PD-1, anti-PD-L1 or anti-CTLA-4) was permitted; approximately 44% had it.

Points on this clone: Its cognate antigen is unknown.

V was pared by 5 bases and J by 5 bases, with 12 bases between. Germline loops: CDR1 SGHVS, CDR2 FNYEAQ. The CDR3 has 13 amino acids. General study results and limits: The 0.1-3.0 mg/kg partial responders had among the lowest clonal expansion. At doses 0.1 to 3.0 mg/kg, CD4+ and CD8+ clones expanded.

The data were produced by immunoSEQ multiplex PCR, yet TCRdb's version contains in-frame clones alone and is incomplete. The repertoire has fewer than 85,000 clones, around 85% of them found once; the top ten carry just under 2%. J is TRBJ1-2 and V is TRBV7-6, with D unresolved. The input for sequencing was CD4+ or CD8+ T cells sorted from blood, taken in a trial of the OX40 agonist ivuxolimab. The sequence came from an adult with an advanced solid tumor such as melanoma, head and neck, liver or kidney cancer. The CDR3 reads CASSPRYHYGYTF. The CDR3 bases are TGTGCCAGCAGCCCGAGGTACCATTATGGCTACACCTTC.